There are a few counts of the clone carrying this T cell receptor beta chain. As handled by the study authors: Using reference gene primer amplification, nucleated cell counts were estimated. The assay was immunoSEQ multiplex PCR, and TCRdb's table has in-frame clones only and misses some. Clonal size and the V and J genes are those of that table, whereas D and trimming came from the DNA. The sample lists about 200,000 clones, approximately 78% occurring once. The trim removed 3 bases at V and 7 bases at J, leaving 6 bases unmatched. This CDR3 comprises 14 residues. Germline CDR1 and CDR2: MDHEN and SYDVKM. The data are from a study of blood T cell repertoires in COVID-19. Looking at the study overall: Sites across the United States, Italy and Spain contributed samples from acute and convalescent COVID-19. In each case, the material was cDNA or gDNA derived from T cells, B-cell-depleted T cells, or PBMCs.

Seattle patient enrollment occurred during active infection, with longitudinal follow-up thereafter. Sequencing was done on a sample of peripheral blood. The rearrangement joins TRBV28 to TRBJ1-2, with 9 bases matching TRBD1. This receptor was obtained from a woman of 80 years or more with COVID-19, enrolled during active disease. The CDR3 here is CASSFSRTGVGYTF. The CDR3 coding sequence is TGTGCCAGCAGTTTCTCCAGGACAGGGGTTGGCTACACCTTC.